This T cell receptor beta chain was captured in a study of T cell changes during pregnancy in multiple sclerosis. Here immunoSEQ multiplex PCR was the method, and the copy in TCRdb shows in-frame clones only, minus some. The sample consists of 75,000 to 95,000 clones, 94% of them appearing once. The CDR3 covers 13 residues. V gave up 3 bases and J gave up 2 bases, with 8 bases separating them. The germline V gene encodes CDR1 MNHEY and CDR2 SVGAGI. The chain combines TRBV6-5 with TRBJ2-7, with D maybe TRBD2 (6 bases). Sequenced here: CD4+ T cells from peripheral blood mononuclear cells, sampled after pregnancy. The clonotype was recovered from a female donor with multiple sclerosis, enrolled in a pregnancy study. The CDR3 DNA is TGTGCCAGCAGTTATCGGGGGACCTACGAGCAGTACTTC. The encoded protein is CASSYRGTYEQYF.